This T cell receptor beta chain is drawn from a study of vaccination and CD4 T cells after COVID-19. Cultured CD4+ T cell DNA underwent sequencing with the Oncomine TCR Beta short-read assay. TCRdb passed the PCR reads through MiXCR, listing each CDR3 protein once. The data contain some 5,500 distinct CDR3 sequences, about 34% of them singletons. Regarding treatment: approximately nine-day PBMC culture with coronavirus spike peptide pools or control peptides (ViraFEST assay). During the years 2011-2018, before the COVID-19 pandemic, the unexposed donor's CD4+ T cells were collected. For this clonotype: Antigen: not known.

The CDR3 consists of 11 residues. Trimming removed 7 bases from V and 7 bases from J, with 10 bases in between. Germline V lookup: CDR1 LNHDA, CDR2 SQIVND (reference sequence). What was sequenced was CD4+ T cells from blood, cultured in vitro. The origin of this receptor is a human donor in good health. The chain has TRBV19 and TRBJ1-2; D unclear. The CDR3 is CASNTGSGYTF. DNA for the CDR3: TGTGCCAGTAATACGGGGAGTGGCTACACCTTC.